One sample yielded the 12 T cell receptor beta chains listed below, sequenced in a study of blood T cell repertoires in COVID-19. This table comes from immunoSEQ multiplex PCR, and its TCRdb copy is limited to in-frame clones, with some not included. The sample contains around 260,000 clones, 86% of which appear only once. Sequenced sample: peripheral blood. Source of these receptors: a man under 40 with active or convalescent COVID-19.

The chain recombines TRBV11-3 with TRBJ2-7, with D possibly matching TRBD2 (5 bases). The V gene's germline CDR1 is SGHNT and CDR2 YENEEA. The germline V and J ends were trimmed by 3 bases and 5 bases, with 11 bases remaining between them. The CDR3 is 13 amino acids. Written as DNA, the CDR3 is TGTGCCAGCAGCTTGAGAGCGGAGAACGAGCAGTACTTC. Translation: CASSLRAENEQYF.

The V and J genes are TRBV6-6 and TRBJ1-5, with 10 nucleotides matching TRBD1. This CDR3 spans 15 amino acids. J lost 2 bases, V lost 6 bases, and 4 bases had no gene match. Germline CDR1 is MNHNY and CDR2 is SVGAGI (reference sequence). The DNA for the CDR3 is TGTGCCAGCAGGGCTGGGACAGGGGGCAATCAGCCCCAGCATTTT. Protein: CASRAGTGGNQPQHF.

The chain couples TRBV30 to TRBJ1-3, with a possible D match to TRBD1 (6 bases). The CDR3 contains 13 residues. V lost 5 bases to trimming and J lost 2 bases, with 10 bases between them. Germline values: CDR1 GTSNPN, CDR2 SVGIG (reference sequence). The CDR3 DNA reads as TGTGCCTGGGCCCCAGGGGCTGGAAACACCATATATTTT. This encodes CAWAPGAGNTIYF.

The rearrangement joins TRBV7-2 to TRBJ2-5; D possibly corresponds to TRBD1 (5 bases). Deletions cut 2 bases from V and 2 bases from J, with 12 bases between. This CDR3 has 15 residues. Germline V lookup: CDR1 SGHTA, CDR2 FQGNSA. Here the CDR3 DNA reads TGTGCCAGCAGCTTATTCGCAGGGTCTCAAGAGACCCAGTACTTC. Protein: CASSLFAGSQETQYF.

The V and J genes are TRBV7-2 and TRBJ2-5; the match to TRBD2 covers 9 bases. V trimming: 4 bases; J trimming: 6 bases; junction bases outside the gene matches: 9. The germline V gene has CDR1 SGHTA and CDR2 FQGNSA. The CDR3 sequence is 15 residues long. The CDR3: CASSWDGLAGKTQYF. The CDR3 region has the DNA TGTGCCAGCAGCTGGGATGGCCTAGCGGGGAAGACCCAGTACTTC.

The chain recombines TRBV5-6 with TRBJ2-7; 8 positions agree with TRBD2. This CDR3 has 16 residues. Germline V lookup: CDR1 SGHDT, CDR2 YYEEEE. The V and J ends lost 6 bases and 1 base, in that order; junction bases with no gene match: 12. CDR3 in DNA: TGTGCCAGCAACTTAGACGCGGGGGGTAGTTCCTACGAGCAGTACTTC. Translating it yields CASNLDAGGSSYEQYF.

As for this clone: Other DNA sequences in this specimen translate into the identical CDR3. This rearrangement joins TRBV29-1 to TRBJ1-1; D is unresolved. CDR3 size: 13 residues. The V gene's germline CDR1 is SQVTM and CDR2 ANQGSEA. Trimming took 4 bases from V and 0 from J, leaving 9 bases between them. Here the CDR3 DNA reads TGCAGCGTTGTCGGCAGGTTGAACACTGAAGCTTTCTTT. It translates to CSVVGRLNTEAFF.

This clone has just one count. The rearrangement joins TRBV6-5 to TRBJ2-5, with D perhaps matching TRBD2 (6 bases). Trimming stripped 6 bases from V and 0 bases from J, with 14 bases between. The CDR3 is made up of 15 amino acids. Germline CDR1 reads MNHEY; CDR2 reads SVGAGI. The CDR3 spells CASRVGERDQETQYF. DNA of the CDR3: TGTGCCAGCAGGGTAGGTGAGCGGGACCAAGAGACCCAGTACTTC.

The rearrangement links TRBV7-9 to TRBJ1-5; weak D call: TRBD1 (5 bases). From germline, CDR1 is SEHNR and CDR2 FQNEAQ (reference sequence). Trimming pared 3 bases from V and 3 bases from J, leaving 12 bases between. The CDR3 has 15 amino acids. The CDR3 here is CASSFEGANNQPQHF. The CDR3 DNA follows: TGTGCCAGCAGCTTCGAAGGGGCGAACAATCAGCCCCAGCATTTT.

The chain carries TRBV12-3 or TRBV12-4 and TRBJ1-2, with TRBD1 matching over 7 bases. The CDR3 is made up of 13 amino acids. Germline trimming cut 4 bases from V and 7 bases from J; bases unmatched to any gene: 6. For the CDR3, the DNA is TGTGCCAGCAGTTCAGGACAGGCAATTGGCTACACCTTC. This gives the protein CASSSGQAIGYTF.

This clone appeared many times. Other nucleotide sequences in the sample specify the same CDR3. This sequence joins TRBV19 and TRBJ1-1; D call uncertain. The V gene lost 5 bases and the J gene lost 4 bases, with 11 bases spanning the gap. CDR3 size: 13 residues. The V gene's germline CDR1 is LNHDA and CDR2 SQIVND (reference sequence). The chain's CDR3 is CASSLAVGTEAFF. CDR3 nucleotides: TGTGCCAGTAGTTTAGCGGTTGGCACTGAAGCTTTCTTT.

The genes are TRBV27 and TRBJ1-2, with a weak D call TRBD1 (6 bases). The CDR3 totals 11 residues. Germline V lookup: CDR1 MNHEY, CDR2 SMNVEV (reference sequence). Trimming removed 6 bases from V and 14 bases from J, with 16 bases in between. CDR3 nucleotides: TGTGCCAGCAGGTCCGGGACACTACAAACCTTC. Translated, it gives CASRSGTLQTF.